This T cell receptor beta chain was sequenced in a study of regulatory T cells in long-lasting Graves disease. This clonotype has just a few counts. Stated time point: newly diagnosed GD, antithyroid drugs for less than 3 months. Construction of the TCR library relied on RNA isolated from PBMCs. Construction of the TCR beta libraries employed iRepertoire HTBI primers in conjunction with Arm-PCR of CDR3 regions. A single record per CDR3 protein comes from TCRdb applying MiXCR to the multiplex PCR reads. The table has almost 450,000 distinct CDR3 sequences, over 15% seen once. Trimming left V 2 bases short and J 5 bases short, with 7 bases between. Germline loops: CDR1 ENHRY, CDR2 SYGVKD. The CDR3 has 13 amino acids. The same sample was also studied in work on T cells in Graves' hyperthyroidism and ophthalmopathy.

The genes are TRBV10-3 and TRBJ2-1; no clear D gene. The sequences come from peripheral blood mononuclear cells (PBMCs), collected at new diagnosis, from a patient treated with antithyroid drugs. The sequence derives from a woman in her twenties or thirties with Graves disease. CDR3 sequence reads: CAISESAHNEQFF. CDR3 DNA: TGTGCCATCAGTGAGAGTGCCCACAATGAGCAGTTCTTC.